One T cell receptor (beta chain) is described in this entry. Its antigen remains unidentified. These data are taken from a study of T cell responses to AZD1222 COVID-19 vaccine. In the study overall: Second-dose groups at about 4 or about 12 weeks were pooled. General study results and limits: At 160-218 and 743-854, vaccine-associated CD4 TCRs were dominant, and they spanned spike.

TCRdb's copy holds only in-frame clones and misses some; the assay was immunoSEQ multiplex PCR. The sample yields 130,000 or so clones, about nine tenths seen once. Germline V gives CDR1 SGHAT, CDR2 FQNNGV. The CDR3 runs to 18 residues. The V end lost 2 bases, the J end lost 7 bases, and 21 bases lay between the germline ends. The receptor was derived from an adult in good health. The V and J genes are TRBV11-2 and TRBJ1-6, with D maybe TRBD1 (6 bases). Here the sequenced sample was peripheral blood, taken on day 0 of AZD1222 vaccination. In nucleotides, the CDR3 is TGTGCCAGCAGCTTATTTTTAGCAGAAACAGGGTGGAATTCACCCCTCCACTTT. This encodes CASSLFLAETGWNSPLHF.